This T cell receptor beta chain was found in a study of T cell changes during pregnancy in multiple sclerosis (dated by TCRdb to 2018 to 2020). At the level of the whole study: Changes in the T cell repertoire over the course of pregnancy were examined in this study in women with multiple sclerosis.

V drops 4 bases and J drops 3 bases, leaving 15 bases in between. CDR1 is given as SGHAT and CDR2 as FQNNGV, both from the germline V gene. The CDR3 goes from the cysteine to the phenylalanine over 15 residues. Only CDR3 DNA is held: 45 bases, read in frame from base 1. For this clone: Its target antigen remains unknown. No qualities accompany the bases; no much larger clone lies one base away.

Library method: the immunoSEQ multiplex PCR assay. TCRdb retrieved this table from immuneACCESS and kept in-frame rearrangements only. Not all clones are present; in checked studies, unresolved V genes account for under half, and no reason is known for the remainder. The sample records under 55,000 clones, 85% to 95% of which are singletons. The top ten clonotypes cover under 0.95% of the sample. The receptor's source is a female donor with multiple sclerosis, enrolled in a pregnancy study. The chain is encoded by TRBV11-2 joined to TRBJ1-2, with the D gene not clear enough to name. The material was CD4+ T cells from peripheral blood mononuclear cells, obtained in the third trimester of pregnancy. The DNA sequence reads TGTGCCAGCAGCTCTTCCCTTCGGGGATACTATGGCTACACCTTC. It specifies CASSSSLRGYYGYTF.